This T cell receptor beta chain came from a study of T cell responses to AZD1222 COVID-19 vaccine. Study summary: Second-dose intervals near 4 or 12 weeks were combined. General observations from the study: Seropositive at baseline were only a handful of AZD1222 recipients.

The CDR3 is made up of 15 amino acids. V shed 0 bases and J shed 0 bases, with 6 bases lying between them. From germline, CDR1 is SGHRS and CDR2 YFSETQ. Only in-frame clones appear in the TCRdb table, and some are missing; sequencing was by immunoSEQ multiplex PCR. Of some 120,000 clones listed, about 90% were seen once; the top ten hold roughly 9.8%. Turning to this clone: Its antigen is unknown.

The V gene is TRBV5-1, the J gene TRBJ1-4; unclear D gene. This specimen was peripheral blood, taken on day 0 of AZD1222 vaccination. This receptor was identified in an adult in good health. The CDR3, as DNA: TGCGCCAGCAGCTTGGAGACGCCAACTAATGAAAAACTGTTTTTT. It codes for CASSLETPTNEKLFF.